The TCR beta chain described here comes from a study of cytotoxic CD8 clonotypes in ibrutinib-treated CLL. On the study more broadly: Outcomes included approximately 25 partial and 2 complete responses; after median roughly six years, approximately 14 stayed remitted and 12 progressed. Study-wide results and limits: Contraction or stability on treatment characterized the public clonotypes, which were uncommon.

Note on this clone: Its target is unknown.

With 5 bases removed from V and 8 bases from J, the gap between germline ends came to 10 bases. The CDR3 has 12 amino acids. CDR1 and CDR2 from the germline V gene are MNHEY and SMNVEV (reference sequence). Profiling relied on immunoSEQ multiplex PCR, and the TCRdb table lists in-frame clones only, not all of them. In the table there are over 70,000 clones, roughly 77% of which are singletons. The starting material was PBMCs, obtained after 12 months of ibrutinib treatment. This receptor was identified in a human donor with chronic lymphocytic leukemia. This chain links TRBV27 with TRBJ2-1; perhaps TRBD2 as D (5 bases). CDR3 loop: CASSPAGDEQFF. CDR3 coding DNA: TGTGCCAGCAGTCCGGCCGGGGATGAGCAGTTCTTC.